This T cell receptor beta chain was captured in a study of blood T cell repertoires in COVID-19. Study as a whole: Spain, Italy and the United States supplied samples that represented acute and convalescent COVID-19.

The assay was immunoSEQ multiplex PCR, and TCRdb's table has in-frame clones only and misses some. Of under 450,000 clones listed, around 88% are singletons. A Seattle source enrolled patients during active infection and followed them longitudinally. This CDR3 region has 12 residues. V was shortened by 3 bases and J by 7 bases, with 9 bases between the two germline ends. Germline V gene sequence: CDR1 LNHDA, CDR2 SQIVND (reference sequence). This sequence joins TRBV19 and TRBJ1-1, with D unclear. Material: peripheral blood. This sequence was found in a woman aged 50 to 65 with COVID-19, enrolled during active disease. The CDR3: CASSMGGGEAFF. DNA for the CDR3: TGTGCCAGTAGTATGGGAGGCGGTGAAGCTTTCTTT.